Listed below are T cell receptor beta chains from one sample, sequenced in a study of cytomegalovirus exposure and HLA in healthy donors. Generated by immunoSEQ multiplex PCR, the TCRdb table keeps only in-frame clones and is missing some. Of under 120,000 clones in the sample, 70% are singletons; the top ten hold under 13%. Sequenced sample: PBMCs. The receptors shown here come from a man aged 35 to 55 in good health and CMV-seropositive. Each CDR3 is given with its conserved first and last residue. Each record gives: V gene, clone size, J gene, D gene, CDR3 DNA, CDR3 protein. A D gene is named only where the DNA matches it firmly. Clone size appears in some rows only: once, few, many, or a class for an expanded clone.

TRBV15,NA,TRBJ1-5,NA,TGTGCCACCGCGTCAGGGGTGAGTCAGCCCCAGCATTTT,CATASGVSQPQHF
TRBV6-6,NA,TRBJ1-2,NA,TGTGCCAGCAGTTACTCGACAGGACACTATGGCTACACCTTC,CASSYSTGHYGYTF
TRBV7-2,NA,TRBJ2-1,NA,TGTGCCAGCAGCTCCCCCAGGTCCAGCTCCTACAATGAGCAGTTCTTC,CASSSPRSSSYNEQFF
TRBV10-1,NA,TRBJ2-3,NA,TGCGCCAGCAGCCTAGCCGGGCCTCGCACAGATACGCAGTATTTT,CASSLAGPRTDTQYF
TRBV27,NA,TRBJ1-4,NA,TGTGCCAGCAGGGGCAGGGCCCATGAAAAACTGTTTTTT,CASRGRAHEKLFF
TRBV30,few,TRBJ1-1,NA,TGTGCCTGGAGTTTGACAGGTCGAGGCACTGAAGCTTTCTTT,CAWSLTGRGTEAFF
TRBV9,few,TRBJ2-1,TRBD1,TGTGCCAGCAGCGCCGGGACAGGGGGATTTAGTGAGCAGTTCTTC,CASSAGTGGFSEQFF
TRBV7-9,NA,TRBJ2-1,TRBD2,TGTGCCAGCAGCTTAACGGGGGGAGCAATGAATGAGCAGTTCTTC,CASSLTGGAMNEQFF
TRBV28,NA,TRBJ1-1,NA,TGTGCCAGCAGTCCCGCCTTCTGGGACGGAGGGACTGAAGCTTTCTTT,CASSPAFWDGGTEAFF
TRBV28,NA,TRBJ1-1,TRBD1,TGTGCCAGCAGTCCAGGGGGCGTGGACACTGAAGCTTTCTTT,CASSPGGVDTEAFF
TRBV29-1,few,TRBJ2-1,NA,TGCAGCGTTCAGGGGAGCTCCTACAATGAGCAGTTCTTC,CSVQGSSYNEQFF
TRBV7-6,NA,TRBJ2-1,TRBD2,TGTGCCAGCAGCTTAGGAGGGCCAGCGGGAGACAATGAGCAGTTCTTC,CASSLGGPAGDNEQFF
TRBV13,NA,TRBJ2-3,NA,TGTGCCAGCAAAAACGACTTCACAGATACGCAGTATTTT,CASKNDFTDTQYF
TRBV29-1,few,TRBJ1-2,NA,TGCAGCGTTGTTTCGGGATCGGGCTATGGCTACACCTTC,CSVVSGSGYGYTF
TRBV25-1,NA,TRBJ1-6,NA,TGTGCCAGCAGGGGAGGGATTGTTAATTCACCCCTCCACTTT,CASRGGIVNSPLHF
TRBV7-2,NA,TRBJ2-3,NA,TGTGCCAGCAGTCCGGGCGGGGTAAGAACAGATACGCAGTATTTT,CASSPGGVRTDTQYF
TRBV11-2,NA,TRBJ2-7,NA,TGTGCCAGCAGCTTAGATCCGGTCTACGAGCAGTACTTC,CASSLDPVYEQYF
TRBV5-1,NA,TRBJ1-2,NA,TGCGCCAGCAGTTCGGGTCCAGCTAACTATGGCTACACCTTC,CASSSGPANYGYTF
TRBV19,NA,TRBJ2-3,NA,TGTGCCAGTAGTGAACGTGGCGATACGCAGTATTTT,CASSERGDTQYF
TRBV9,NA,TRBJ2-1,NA,TGTGCCAGCAGCGTAAGTGACAGGAGCTCCTACAATGAGCAGTTCTTC,CASSVSDRSSYNEQFF
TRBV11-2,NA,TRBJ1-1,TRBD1,TGTGCCAGCAGCTACGGACAGGCTGAAGCTTTCTTT,CASSYGQAEAFF
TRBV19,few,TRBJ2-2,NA,TGTGCCAGTAGTACCACCAGGGGCACCGGGGAGCTGTTTTTT,CASSTTRGTGELFF
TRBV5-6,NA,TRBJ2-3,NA,TGTGCCAGCAGCTTGGGGGAGTGGGGCACAGATACGCAGTATTTT,CASSLGEWGTDTQYF
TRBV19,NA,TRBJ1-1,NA,TGTGCCAGTAGTGAACACAGGGTAAACACTGAAGCTTTCTTT,CASSEHRVNTEAFF
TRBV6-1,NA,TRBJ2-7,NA,TGTGCAGGACAAGGATCCTACGAGCAGTACTTC,CAGQGSYEQYF
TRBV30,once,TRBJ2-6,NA,TGTGCCTGGAGGACCGGGATTGGGGCCAACGTCCTGACTTTC,CAWRTGIGANVLTF
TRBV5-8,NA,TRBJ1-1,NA,TGTGCCAGCAGCCCTGAAGCGAACACTGAAGCTTTCTTT,CASSPEANTEAFF
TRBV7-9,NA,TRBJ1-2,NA,TGTGCCAGCAGCTTAGGAGATCAGGATGGCTACACCTTC,CASSLGDQDGYTF
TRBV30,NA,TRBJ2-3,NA,TGTGCCTGGAGTGTAAAGGGCGGACACTCCACAGATACGCAGTATTTT,CAWSVKGGHSTDTQYF
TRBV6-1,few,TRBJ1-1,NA,TGTGCCAGCAGTGACAGGGTCGGGACTGAAGCTTTCTTT,CASSDRVGTEAFF
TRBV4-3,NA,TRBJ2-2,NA,TGCGCCAGCAGCCAAGATCGCGGAGCCTCCACCGGGGAGCTGTTTTTT,CASSQDRGASTGELFF
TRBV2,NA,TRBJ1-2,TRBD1,TGTGCCAGCAGAGGGGGCTCTAACTATGGCTACACCTTC,CASRGGSNYGYTF
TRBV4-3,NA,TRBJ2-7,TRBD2,TGCGCCAGCAGCCAGTCCGGGACTAGCGGCTACGAGCAGTACTTC,CASSQSGTSGYEQYF
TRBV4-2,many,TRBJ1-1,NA,TGTGCCAGTCGAACCGGGGACATGAACACTGAAGCTTTCTTT,CASRTGDMNTEAFF
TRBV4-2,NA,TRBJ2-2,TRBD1,TGTGCCAGCAGCCAAGAGGTACAGGGGGCGCGGGGGGAGCTGTTTTTT,CASSQEVQGARGELFF
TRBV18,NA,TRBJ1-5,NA,TGTGCCAGCTCACTGGGGGGAATTAGCAATCAGCCCCAGCATTTT,CASSLGGISNQPQHF
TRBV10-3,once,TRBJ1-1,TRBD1,TGTGCCATCAGTGAGGTGACAGGGGAAGCTGAAGCTTTCTTT,CAISEVTGEAEAFF
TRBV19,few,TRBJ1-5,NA,TGTGCCAGTAGCACCCTTTTCGGGGCCCAGCATTTT,CASSTLFGAQHF
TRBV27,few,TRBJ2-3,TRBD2,TGTGCCAGCAGTCCTATAGCGGGGGGTAGCGCAGATACGCAGTATTTT,CASSPIAGGSADTQYF
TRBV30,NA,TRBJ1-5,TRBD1,TGTGCCTGGAGCCGGGACAGGGGGCCTTCTTATCAGCCCCAGCATTTT,CAWSRDRGPSYQPQHF
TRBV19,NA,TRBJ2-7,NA,TGTGCCAGTAAGGGAGGTGGGTACGAGCAGTACTTC,CASKGGGYEQYF
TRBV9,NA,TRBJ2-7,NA,TGTGCCAGCAGCGGGGGCGCAGGCTACGAGCAGTACTTC,CASSGGAGYEQYF
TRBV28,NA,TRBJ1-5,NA,TGTGCCAGCAGCGGGGGTACCCATCAGCCCCAGCATTTT,CASSGGTHQPQHF
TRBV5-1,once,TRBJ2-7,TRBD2,TGCGCCAGCAGCTTATTATGGACTAGCGGGAGGGGCAACGAGCAGTACTTC,CASSLLWTSGRGNEQYF
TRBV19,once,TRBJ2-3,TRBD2,TGTGCCAGTAGTATTCCGCGGGAGTTCACAGATACGCAGTATTTT,CASSIPREFTDTQYF
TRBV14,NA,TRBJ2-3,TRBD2,TGTGCCAGCAGCCAATGGTCTCCGCGGACTAGCGCTCCCACCCCTGATACGCAGTATTTT,CASSQWSPRTSAPTPDTQYF
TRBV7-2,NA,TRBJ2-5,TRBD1,TGTGCCAGCAGCACCGGACAGGTAGAGACCCAGTACTTC,CASSTGQVETQYF
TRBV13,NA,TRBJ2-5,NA,TGTGCCAGCAGCCTAAAGGGACTGGGGGAAGAGACCCAGTACTTC,CASSLKGLGEETQYF
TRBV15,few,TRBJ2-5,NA,TGTGCCACCAGCAGAGACGGAGGGGCTTTGCAAGAGACCCAGTACTTC,CATSRDGGALQETQYF
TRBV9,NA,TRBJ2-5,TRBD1,TGTGCCAGCAGCGTTTCCGGGACAGGGGGCCTGGAGACCCAGTACTTC,CASSVSGTGGLETQYF
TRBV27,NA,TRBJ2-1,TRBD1,TGTGCCAGCAGTGTCCCGACAGGGGCCAATGAGCAGTTCTTC,CASSVPTGANEQFF
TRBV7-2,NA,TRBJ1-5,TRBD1,TGTGCCAGCAGTTTTGGGACAGGGGTTCTTCAGCCCCAGCATTTT,CASSFGTGVLQPQHF
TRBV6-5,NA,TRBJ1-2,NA,TGTGCCAGCAGTTGGGTCGGGGGTTCAACTAACTATGGCTACACCTTC,CASSWVGGSTNYGYTF
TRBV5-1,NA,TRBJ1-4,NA,TGCGCCAGCAGCTTGGGTTACAGGGTGGAAAATAATGAAAAACTGTTTTTT,CASSLGYRVENNEKLFF